The clone carrying this T cell receptor (beta chain) was recorded at least ten times. Its specificity is not known. Mismatch with germline at one junction end may stem from a read error. Construction of the TCR beta libraries employed iRepertoire HTBI primers in conjunction with Arm-PCR of CDR3 regions. Original handling: The identification of 62 TRBV and roughly 14 TRBJ segments was made across samples. TCRdb processed the multiplex PCR reads anew with MiXCR; each CDR3 protein has one entry. V and J calls and clone size were set by TCRdb, not the authors. The sample shows fewer than 600,000 distinct CDR3 sequences, 22% of them seen only once. The data were taken from a study of regulatory T cells in long-lasting Graves disease. Study results and caveats: Favored gene segments in persistent disease were TRBV28, TRBJ1-2 and TRBJ2-5. Persistent Graves' cases showed lower TCR diversity than newly diagnosed cases.

The CDR3 is 10 residues long. CDR1 and CDR2 from the germline V gene are MDHEN and SYDVKM. Time point: persistent/refractory GD, antithyroid drugs over 5 years with positive TRAb. RNA from PBMCs was the source of the TCR library. V and J are TRBV28 and TRBJ1-2; D uncertain. Sample: peripheral blood mononuclear cells (PBMCs), taken when the disease was refractory, from a patient treated with antithyroid drugs. The TCR was taken from a female donor with Graves disease. CDR3 residues: CASKGFRIYF. The CDR3, as DNA: TGTGCCAGCAAAGGTTTTCGTATTTACTTC.